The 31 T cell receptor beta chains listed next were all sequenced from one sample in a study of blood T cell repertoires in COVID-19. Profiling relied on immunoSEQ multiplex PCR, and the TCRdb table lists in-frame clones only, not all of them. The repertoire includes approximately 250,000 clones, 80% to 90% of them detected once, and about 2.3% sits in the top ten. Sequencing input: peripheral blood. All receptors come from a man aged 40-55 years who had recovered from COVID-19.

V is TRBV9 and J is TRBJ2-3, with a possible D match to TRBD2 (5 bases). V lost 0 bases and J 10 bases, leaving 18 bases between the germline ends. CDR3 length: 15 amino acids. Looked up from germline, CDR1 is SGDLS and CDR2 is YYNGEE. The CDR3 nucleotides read TGTGCCAGCAGCGTAGAGGGAGCGGCTTACGGTGCGCAGTATTTT. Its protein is CASSVEGAAYGAQYF.

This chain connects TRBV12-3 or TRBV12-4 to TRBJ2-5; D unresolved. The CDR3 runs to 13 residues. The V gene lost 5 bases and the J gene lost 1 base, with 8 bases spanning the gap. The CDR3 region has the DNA TGTGCCAGCAGTCTCGGGTCCCAAGAGACCCAGTACTTC. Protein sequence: CASSLGSQETQYF.

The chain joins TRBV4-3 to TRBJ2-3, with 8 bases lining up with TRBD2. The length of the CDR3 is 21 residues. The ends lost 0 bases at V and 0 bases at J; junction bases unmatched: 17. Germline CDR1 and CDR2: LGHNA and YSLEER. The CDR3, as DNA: TGCGCCAGCAGCCAAGATTCCCCAGGGGCGGGGGGCGAGACTAGCACAGATACGCAGTATTTT. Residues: CASSQDSPGAGGETSTDTQYF.

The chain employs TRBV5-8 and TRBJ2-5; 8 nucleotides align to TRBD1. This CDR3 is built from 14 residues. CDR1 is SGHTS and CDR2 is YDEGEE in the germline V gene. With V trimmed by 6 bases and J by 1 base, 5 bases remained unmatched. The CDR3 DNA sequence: TGTGCCAGCACGGACAGGGTCGTCCAAGAGACCCAGTACTTC. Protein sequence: CASTDRVVQETQYF.

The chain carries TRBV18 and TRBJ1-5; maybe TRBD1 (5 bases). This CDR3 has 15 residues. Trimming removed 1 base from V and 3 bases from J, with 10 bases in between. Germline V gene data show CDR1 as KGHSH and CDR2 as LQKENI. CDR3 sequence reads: CASSPQAGFNQPQHF. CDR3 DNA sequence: TGTGCCAGCTCACCACAGGCAGGGTTCAATCAGCCCCAGCATTTT.

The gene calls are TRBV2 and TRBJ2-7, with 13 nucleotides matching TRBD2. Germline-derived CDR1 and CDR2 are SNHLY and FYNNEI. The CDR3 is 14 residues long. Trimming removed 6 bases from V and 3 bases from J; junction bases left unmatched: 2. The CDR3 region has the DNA TGTGCCAGCAGGCGACTAGCGGGAGGCTACGAGCAGTACTTC. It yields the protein CASRRLAGGYEQYF.

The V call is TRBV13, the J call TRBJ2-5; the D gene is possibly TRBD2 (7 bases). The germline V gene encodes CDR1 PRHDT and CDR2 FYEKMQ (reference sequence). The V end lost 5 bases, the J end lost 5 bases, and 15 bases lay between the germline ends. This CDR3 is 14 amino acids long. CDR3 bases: TGTGCCAGCAGCCCCGAGGGGGGGTCGGAGACCCAGTACTTC. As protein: CASSPEGGSETQYF.

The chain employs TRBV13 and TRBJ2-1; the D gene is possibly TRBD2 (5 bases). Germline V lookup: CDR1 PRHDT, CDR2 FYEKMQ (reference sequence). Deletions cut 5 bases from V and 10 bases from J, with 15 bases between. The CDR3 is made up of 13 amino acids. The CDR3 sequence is CASSHNLASEQFF. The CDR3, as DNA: TGTGCCAGCAGCCACAATCTAGCATCCGAGCAGTTCTTC.

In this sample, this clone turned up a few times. The CDR3 reads CASSPTSGNYNEQFF. In DNA form, the CDR3 reads TGTGCCAGCAGTCCAACTAGCGGGAACTACAATGAGCAGTTCTTC. V and J are TRBV27 and TRBJ2-1; the match to TRBD2 covers 10 bases. Looked up from germline, CDR1 is MNHEY and CDR2 is SMNVEV (reference sequence). The CDR3 sequence is 15 residues long. The V segment lost 5 bases and the J segment 3 bases; nucleotides outside the gene matches: 4.

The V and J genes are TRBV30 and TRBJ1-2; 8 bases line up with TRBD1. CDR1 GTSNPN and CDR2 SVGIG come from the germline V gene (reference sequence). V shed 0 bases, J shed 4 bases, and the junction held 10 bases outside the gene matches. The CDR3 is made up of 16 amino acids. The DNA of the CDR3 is TGTGCCTGGAGTGTACAGGGTACAGGGGGATCCTATGGCTACACCTTC. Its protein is CAWSVQGTGGSYGYTF.

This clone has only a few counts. The CDR3 spells CASSLGSLVNPGELFF. CDR3 nucleotides: TGTGCCAGCAGCTTGGGATCTCTAGTTAATCCCGGGGAGCTGTTTTTT. This rearrangement joins TRBV5-4 to TRBJ2-2; D unresolved. Germline CDR1 and CDR2: SGHNT and YYREEE (reference sequence). This CDR3 has 16 amino acids. Trimming took off 0 bases at V and 6 bases at J, with 15 bases between the two ends.

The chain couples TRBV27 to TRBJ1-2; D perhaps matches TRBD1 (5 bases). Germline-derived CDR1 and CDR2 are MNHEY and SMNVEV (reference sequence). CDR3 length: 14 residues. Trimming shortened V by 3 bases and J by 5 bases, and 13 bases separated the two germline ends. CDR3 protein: CASSFQGAGYGYTF. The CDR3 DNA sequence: TGTGCCAGCAGTTTCCAGGGCGCCGGGTATGGCTACACCTTC.

CDR3 in amino acids: CASPERGGYEQYF. The CDR3 region has the DNA TGCGCCAGCCCAGAGCGGGGGGGGTACGAGCAGTACTTC. The chain is built from TRBV10-1 and TRBJ2-7; 10 bases are a match to TRBD2. Germline V lookup: CDR1 WNHNN, CDR2 SYGVQD (reference sequence). V shed 8 bases, J shed 4 bases, and the junction held 5 bases outside the gene matches. The CDR3 loop spans 13 amino acids.

DNA of the CDR3: TGTGCCAGCAGCCAAGGACTAGCGGGGTACACAGATACGCAGTATTTT. Translation: CASSQGLAGYTDTQYF. V usage is TRBV7-9 and J usage is TRBJ2-3, with TRBD2 matching 12 bases. After removal of 5 bases from V and 2 bases from J, the junction contained 5 bases not matched to a gene. The length of the CDR3 is 16 residues. Germline CDR1 and CDR2: SEHNR and FQNEAQ (reference sequence).

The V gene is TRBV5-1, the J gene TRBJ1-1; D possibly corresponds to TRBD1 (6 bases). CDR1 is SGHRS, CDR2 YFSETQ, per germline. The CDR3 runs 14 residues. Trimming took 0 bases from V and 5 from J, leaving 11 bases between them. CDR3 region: CASSLEGVGTEAFF. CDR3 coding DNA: TGCGCCAGCAGCTTGGAGGGGGTGGGAACTGAAGCTTTCTTT.

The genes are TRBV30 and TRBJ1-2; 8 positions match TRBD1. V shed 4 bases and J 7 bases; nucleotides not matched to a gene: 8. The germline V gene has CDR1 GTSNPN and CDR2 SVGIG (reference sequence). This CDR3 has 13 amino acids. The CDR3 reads CAWIPGGAGGYTF. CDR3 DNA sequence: TGTGCCTGGATCCCAGGGGGCGCCGGTGGCTACACCTTC. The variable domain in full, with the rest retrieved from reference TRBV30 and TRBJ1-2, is SQTIHQWPATLVQPVGSPLSLECTVEGTSNPNLYWYRQAAGRGLQLLFYSVGIGQISSEVPQNLSASRPQDRQFILSSKKLLLSDSGFYLCAWIPGGAGGYTFGSGTRLTVV.

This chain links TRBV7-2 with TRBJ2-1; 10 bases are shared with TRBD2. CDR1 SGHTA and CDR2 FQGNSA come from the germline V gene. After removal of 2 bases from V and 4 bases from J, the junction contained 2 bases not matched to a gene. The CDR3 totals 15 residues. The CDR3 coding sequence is TGTGCCAGCAGCTTACTACTAGCGGGATACAATGAGCAGTTCTTC. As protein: CASSLLLAGYNEQFF. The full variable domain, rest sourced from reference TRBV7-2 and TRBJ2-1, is GAGVSQSPSNKVTEKGKDVELRCDPISGHTALYWYRQSLGQGLEFLIYFQGNSAPDKSGLPSDRFSAERTGGSVSTLTIQRTQQEDSAVYLCASSLLLAGYNEQFFGPGTRLTVL.

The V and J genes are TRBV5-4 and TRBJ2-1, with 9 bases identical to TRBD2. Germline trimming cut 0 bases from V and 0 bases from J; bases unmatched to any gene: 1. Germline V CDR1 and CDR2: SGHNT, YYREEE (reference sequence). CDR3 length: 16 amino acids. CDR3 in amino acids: CASSLGGGGSYNEQFF. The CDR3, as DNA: TGTGCCAGCAGCTTGGGCGGGGGGGGCTCCTACAATGAGCAGTTCTTC.

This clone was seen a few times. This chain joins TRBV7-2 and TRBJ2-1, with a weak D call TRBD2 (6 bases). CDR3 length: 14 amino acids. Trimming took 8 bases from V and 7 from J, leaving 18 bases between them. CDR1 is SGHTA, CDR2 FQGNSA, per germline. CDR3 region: CASGYSRGRNEQFF. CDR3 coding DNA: TGTGCCAGCGGGTACTCGAGAGGGAGGAATGAGCAGTTCTTC.

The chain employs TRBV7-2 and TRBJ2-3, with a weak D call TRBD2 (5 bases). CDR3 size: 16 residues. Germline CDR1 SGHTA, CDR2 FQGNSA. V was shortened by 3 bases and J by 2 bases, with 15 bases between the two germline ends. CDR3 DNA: TGTGCCAGCAGCTTCCTCCCGGGGTCTTTCACAGATACGCAGTATTTT. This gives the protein CASSFLPGSFTDTQYF.

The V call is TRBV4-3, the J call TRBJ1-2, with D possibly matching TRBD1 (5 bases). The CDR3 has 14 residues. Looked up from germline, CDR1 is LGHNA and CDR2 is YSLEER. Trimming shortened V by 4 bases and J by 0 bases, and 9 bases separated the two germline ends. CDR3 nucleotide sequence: TGCGCCAGCAGCCGGGTGACAGCTAACTATGGCTACACCTTC. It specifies CASSRVTANYGYTF.

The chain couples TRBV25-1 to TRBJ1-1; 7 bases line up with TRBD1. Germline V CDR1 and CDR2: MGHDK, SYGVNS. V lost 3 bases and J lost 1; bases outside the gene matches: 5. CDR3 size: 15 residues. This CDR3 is CASSDPGGSNTEAFF. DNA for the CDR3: TGTGCCAGCAGTGACCCAGGGGGGTCGAACACTGAAGCTTTCTTT.

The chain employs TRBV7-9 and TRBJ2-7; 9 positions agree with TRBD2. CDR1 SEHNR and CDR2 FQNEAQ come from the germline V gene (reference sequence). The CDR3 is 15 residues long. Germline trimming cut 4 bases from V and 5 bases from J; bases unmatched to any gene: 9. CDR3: CASSSIAGVGHEQYF. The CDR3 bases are TGTGCCAGCAGCTCGATAGCGGGAGTCGGCCACGAGCAGTACTTC.

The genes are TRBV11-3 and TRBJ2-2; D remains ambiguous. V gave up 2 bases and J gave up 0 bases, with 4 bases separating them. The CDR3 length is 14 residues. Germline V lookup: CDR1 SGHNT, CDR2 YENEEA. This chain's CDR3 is CASSLITNTGELFF. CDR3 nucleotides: TGTGCCAGCAGCTTAATAACGAACACCGGGGAGCTGTTTTTT.

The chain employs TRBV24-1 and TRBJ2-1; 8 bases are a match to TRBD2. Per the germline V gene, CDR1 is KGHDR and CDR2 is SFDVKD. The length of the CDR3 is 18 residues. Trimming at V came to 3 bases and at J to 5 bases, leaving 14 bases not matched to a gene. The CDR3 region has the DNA TGTGCCACCAGTGATCCCCCCAGGGGAAGCGGGGGAGACAATGAGCAGTTCTTC. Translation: CATSDPPRGSGGDNEQFF.

The CDR3 DNA is TGTGCCAGCAGCAACGCACTGAGCTCCTACAATGAGCAGTTCTTC. Residues: CASSNALSSYNEQFF. V usage is TRBV5-4 and J usage is TRBJ2-1; D uncertain. CDR1 is SGHNT and CDR2 is YYREEE in the germline V gene (reference sequence). Deletions cut 4 bases from V and 0 bases from J, with 11 bases between. This CDR3 comprises 15 residues. The variable domain in full, with the rest retrieved from reference TRBV5-4 and TRBJ2-1, is ETGVTQSPTHLIKTRGQQVTLRCSSQSGHNTVSWYQQALGQGPQFIFQYYREEENGRGNFPPRFSGLQFPNYSSELNVNALELDDSALYLCASSNALSSYNEQFFGPGTRLTVL.

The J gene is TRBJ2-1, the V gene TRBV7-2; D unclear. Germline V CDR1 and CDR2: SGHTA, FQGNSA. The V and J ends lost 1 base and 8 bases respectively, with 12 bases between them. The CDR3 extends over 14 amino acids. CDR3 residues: CASSLDSTRDEQFF. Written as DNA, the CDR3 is TGTGCCAGCAGCTTAGATTCGACTCGCGATGAGCAGTTCTTC.

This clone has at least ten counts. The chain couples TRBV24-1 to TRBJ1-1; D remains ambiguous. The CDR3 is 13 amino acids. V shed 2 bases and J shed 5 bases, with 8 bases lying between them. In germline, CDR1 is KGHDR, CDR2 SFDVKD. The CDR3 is CATSDYRGTEAFF. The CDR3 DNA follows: TGTGCCACCAGTGATTATAGAGGAACTGAAGCTTTCTTT.

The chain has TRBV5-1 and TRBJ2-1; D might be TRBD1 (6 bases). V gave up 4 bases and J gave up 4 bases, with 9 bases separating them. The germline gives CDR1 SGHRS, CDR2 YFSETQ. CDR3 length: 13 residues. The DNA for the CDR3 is TGCGCCAGCAGCACGGACAGATACAATGAGCAGTTCTTC. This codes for CASSTDRYNEQFF.

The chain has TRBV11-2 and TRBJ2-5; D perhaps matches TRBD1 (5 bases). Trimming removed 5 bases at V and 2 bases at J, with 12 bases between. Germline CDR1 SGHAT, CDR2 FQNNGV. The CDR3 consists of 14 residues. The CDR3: CASSIQGKQETQYF. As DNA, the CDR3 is TGTGCCAGCAGCATTCAGGGCAAACAAGAGACCCAGTACTTC.

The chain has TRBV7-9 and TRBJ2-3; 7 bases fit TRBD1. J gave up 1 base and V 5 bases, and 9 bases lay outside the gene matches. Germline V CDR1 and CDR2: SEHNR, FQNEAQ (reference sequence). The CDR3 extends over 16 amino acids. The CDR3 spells CASSQWSGTGTDTQYF. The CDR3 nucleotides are TGTGCCAGCAGCCAATGGTCCGGGACAGGCACAGATACGCAGTATTTT.